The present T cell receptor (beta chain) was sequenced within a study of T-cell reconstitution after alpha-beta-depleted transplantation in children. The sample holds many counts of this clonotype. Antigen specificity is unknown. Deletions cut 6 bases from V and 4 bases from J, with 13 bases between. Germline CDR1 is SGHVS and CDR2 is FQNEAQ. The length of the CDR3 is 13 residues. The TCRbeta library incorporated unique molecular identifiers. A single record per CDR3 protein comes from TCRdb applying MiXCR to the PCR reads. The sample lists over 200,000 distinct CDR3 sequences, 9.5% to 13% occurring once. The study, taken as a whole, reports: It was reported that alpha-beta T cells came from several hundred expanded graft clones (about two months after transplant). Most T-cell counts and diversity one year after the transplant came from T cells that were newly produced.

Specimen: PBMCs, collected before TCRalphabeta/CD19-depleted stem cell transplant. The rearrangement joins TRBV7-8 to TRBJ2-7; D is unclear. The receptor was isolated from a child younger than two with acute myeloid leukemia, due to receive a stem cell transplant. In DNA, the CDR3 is TGTGCCAGCAGTCCCAATGTGGGTTACGAGCAGTACTTC. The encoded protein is CASSPNVGYEQYF.